Below are 6 T cell receptor beta chains sequenced from a single sample in a study of control samples from healthy donors and cancer patients. Measured with immunoSEQ multiplex PCR; TCRdb has only the in-frame clones, and not every one. Of roughly 29,000 clones in the sample, 70% to 90% were seen once. Sequencing input: formalin-fixed, paraffin-embedded tissue. All receptors derive from a female donor with melanoma.

With respect to this clone: One end of the junction varies from germline; a read error may be responsible. This chain joins TRBV9 and TRBJ1-3; the match to TRBD1 covers 7 bases. The CDR3 is 16 amino acids. Germline V gene sequence: CDR1 SGDLS, CDR2 YYNGEE. The CDR3 DNA sequence: TGTACCAGCAGCCCGGGACAGCTTACTTCTGGAAACACCATATATTTT. Protein product: CTSSPGQLTSGNTIYF.

The rearrangement uses TRBV2 and TRBJ1-5, with 7 positions matching TRBD1. Unmatched junction bases numbered 7, after V lost 3 bases and J lost 5 bases. CDR3 size: 15 residues. In germline, CDR1 is SNHLY, CDR2 FYNNEI. CDR3 bases: TGTGCCAGCAGTGATACGGAGGGGGCGTATCAGCCCCAGCATTTT. Translated, it gives CASSDTEGAYQPQHF.

The rearrangement links TRBV27 to TRBJ2-2; D tentatively fits TRBD1 or TRBD2 (5 bases each). V lost 2 bases and J lost 5, with 15 bases in between. CDR1 is MNHEY, CDR2 SMNVEV, per germline (reference sequence). The length of the CDR3 is 16 residues. CDR3 sequence (DNA): TGTGCCAGCAGTTTAGCGGGCAGGGTGTCGACCGGGGAGCTGTTTTTT. Translation: CASSLAGRVSTGELFF.

This clone was picked up a small number of times. The chain uses TRBV3-1 (or the pseudogene TRBV3-2) and TRBJ2-5; D might be TRBD1 or TRBD2, each matching 6 bases. CDR1 is LGHDT, CDR2 YNNKEL, per germline (reference sequence). The CDR3 covers 17 residues. The V gene lost 1 base and the J gene lost 7 bases, with 22 bases spanning the gap. The CDR3 loop reads CASSQGGGRAPASTQYF. The CDR3 nucleotides read TGTGCCAGCAGCCAAGGAGGGGGGCGGGCACCCGCCTCGACCCAGTACTTC.

The chain recombines TRBV6-5 with TRBJ1-2; possibly TRBD1 for D (6 bases). Trimming cost V 2 bases and J 1 base, with 11 bases left between them. CDR1 is MNHEY and CDR2 is SVGAGI in the germline V gene. The CDR3 runs to 15 residues. The CDR3 reads CASSYRGAHNYGYTF. The CDR3 nucleotides read TGTGCCAGCAGTTACCGGGGGGCTCATAACTATGGCTACACCTTC.

The chain recombines TRBV11-1 with TRBJ1-1, with D unresolved. The ends were cut back, 5 bases at V and 5 bases at J, with 12 bases in the middle. Looked up from germline, CDR1 is SGHAT and CDR2 is FQDESV (reference sequence). This CDR3 is 13 amino acids long. Written as DNA, the CDR3 is TGTGCCAGCAGCGCTATGGGAGTAACTGAAGCTTTCTTT. Amino acids: CASSAMGVTEAFF.